This T cell receptor beta chain comes out of a study of Graves' ophthalmopathy and Graves' hyperthyroidism. Scientists amplified the TCR beta CDR3 regions from RNA transcripts. HTBI primers served in a first-round RT-PCR, which a second-round multiplex PCR followed. MiXCR, run by TCRdb on the multiplex PCR reads, gives a single entry per CDR3 protein. Of about 550,000 distinct CDR3 sequences listed, 35% to 40% were seen once; the top ten hold roughly 4%. Per the germline V gene, CDR1 is LGHNA and CDR2 is YNFKEQ. The CDR3 totals 16 residues. The V end was cut by 1 base, the J end by 2 bases, with 14 bases between. Points from the study as a whole: The model achieved 70.59% sensitivity and roughly 72% specificity for ophthalmopathy progression.

This clonotype came up a few times. The target antigen is unknown. The source is an adult man with Graves' hyperthyroidism. Sequencing used peripheral blood or thyroid tissue (not recorded which). This rearrangement joins TRBV4-2 to TRBJ1-1; no reliable D call. CDR3 nucleotides: TGTGCCAGCAGCCAAGGTTCTAGTAGGGCTAACACTGAAGCTTTCTTT. Translating gives CASSQGSSRANTEAFF.